This T cell receptor beta chain was captured in a study of CD8 T cells in Susac syndrome. Across the study: Blood was drawn from patients with Susac syndrome. At that point, they were therapy-naive, on corticosteroids, or on intravenous immunoglobulin alone. Study-wide points: Susac syndrome CD4+ T cell repertoires showed no clonal expansion. Individuals included in the TCR sequencing and HLA analysis were acknowledged by the study to be relatively few in number.

FACS enriched CD8+ TEMRA cells, while bulk CD8+ and CD4+ were negatively isolated. The CDR3 covers 13 residues. CDR1 and CDR2 from the germline V gene are MNHNY and SVGAGI (reference sequence). J lost 3 bases, V lost 8 bases, and 2 bases had no gene match. Random-hexamer reverse transcription was applied to roughly 0.5 to 1 ug RNA. MiXCR, applied by TCRdb to the immunoSEQ multiplex PCR reads, yields one record per CDR3 protein. The top ten clones hold under 0.2% of a sample with hundreds of thousands of distinct CDR3 sequences, over 90% of them seen once. This clonotype appeared once. The antigen is undetermined.

The gene calls are TRBV6-6 and TRBJ1-2; 11 bases align to TRBD1. The TCR sequence derives from a human donor with Susac syndrome. Material for sequencing was CD4+ T cells from PBMCs. As DNA, the CDR3 is TGTGCCAGCGGGGACAGGGGGTACTATGGCTACACCTTC. Amino acids: CASGDRGYYGYTF.